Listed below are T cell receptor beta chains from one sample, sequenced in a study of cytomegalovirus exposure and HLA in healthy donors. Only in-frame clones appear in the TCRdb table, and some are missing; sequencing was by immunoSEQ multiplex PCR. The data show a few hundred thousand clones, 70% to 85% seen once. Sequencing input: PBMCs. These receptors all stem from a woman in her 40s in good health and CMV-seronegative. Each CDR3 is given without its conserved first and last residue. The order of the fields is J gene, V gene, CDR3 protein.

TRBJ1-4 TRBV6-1 ASTLRRASREKLF
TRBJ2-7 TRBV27 ASSLKRSGAGQY
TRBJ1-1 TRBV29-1 SAHRGSTEAF
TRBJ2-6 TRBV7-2 ASSLRTSGSGANVLT
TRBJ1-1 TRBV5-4 ASSFFGGTEAF
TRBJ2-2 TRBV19 ASSIGSTGELF
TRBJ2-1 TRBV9 ASSVEALPGSYNEQF
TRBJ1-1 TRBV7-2 ASSQAGGRTEAF
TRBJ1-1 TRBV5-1 ASSLDGRPGTEAF
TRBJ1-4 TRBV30 AWSPGSGENLF
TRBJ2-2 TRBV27 ASSLITSGGIGELF
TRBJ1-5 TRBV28 ASMGGRSNQPQH
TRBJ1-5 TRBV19 ASSINFSPNQPQH
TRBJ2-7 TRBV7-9 ASSYLPPGQGVEQY
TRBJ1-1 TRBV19 ASQTGYTEAF
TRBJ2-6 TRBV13 ASSLGGAGANVLT
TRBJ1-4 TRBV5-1 ASSLGQGPEKLF
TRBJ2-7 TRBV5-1 ASSPGQGPYEQY
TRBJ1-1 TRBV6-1 ASRRRTVRGTEAF
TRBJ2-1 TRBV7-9 ASSLTDEQF
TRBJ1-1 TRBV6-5 ASSNLGQEAF
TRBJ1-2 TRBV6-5 ASSPGTGYGYT
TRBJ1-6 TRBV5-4 ASSADRFPYNSPLH
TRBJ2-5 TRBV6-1 ASMRGGGQETQY
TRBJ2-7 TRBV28 ASREGYEQY
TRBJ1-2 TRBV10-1 ASSKIGEAGYT
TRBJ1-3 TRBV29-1 SVDREEAIY
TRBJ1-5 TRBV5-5 ASSLDSPTPQH
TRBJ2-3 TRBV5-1 ASSDDSPSTDTQY
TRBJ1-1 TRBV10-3 AIQGTGWDTEAF
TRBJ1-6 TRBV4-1 ASSQSSDRGFNSPLH
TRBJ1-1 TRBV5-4 ASSTVPTAEAF
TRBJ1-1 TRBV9 ASSGTTGSPEAF
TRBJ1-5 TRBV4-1 ASSQALDQPQH
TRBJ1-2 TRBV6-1 ASSVDRALARGYT
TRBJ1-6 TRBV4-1 ASSQGYGGSSYNSPLH
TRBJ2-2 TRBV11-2 ASSYGGANTGELF
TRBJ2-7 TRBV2 ASRRDNYEQY
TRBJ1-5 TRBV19 ASMGLGIWDNQPQH
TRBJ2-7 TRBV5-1 ASSLELVPTYEQY
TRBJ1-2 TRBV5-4 ASSISEGIQLQDYGYT
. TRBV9 ASSVGGQGYEQY
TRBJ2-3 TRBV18 ASSPRRLAGGPDTQY